The rows below give T cell receptor beta chains drawn from one sample of a study of T-cell memory formation after mild COVID-19. Each CDR3 protein gets one entry after TCRdb re-called the 5' RACE reads with MiXCR. The sample contains about 340,000 distinct CDR3 sequences, over 13% of which appear only once. Sequenced: PBMCs or a T cell subset sorted from them (not recorded which). Source of these receptors: a man between 18 and 35 years old who had mild COVID-19 (a few samples of this study predate the infection). Cell type and time point are not known. CDR3s include the opening cysteine and the closing phenylalanine or tryptophan. A D gene is named only where the DNA matches it firmly. Clone size is given for some rows only: seen once, a few or many times, or a class if the clone is expanded.

>.|TRBJ2-5|many|TRBV11-2
TGTGCCAGTAGTTTGATGGAAGAGACCCAGTACTTC
CASSLMEETQYF
>TRBD2|TRBJ2-1|few|TRBV6-2/TRBV6-3
TGTGCCAGCAGTTCTCTAAGACTAGCGGGGTTCTTC
CASSSLRLAGFF
>.|TRBJ2-5|few|TRBV7-9
TGTGCCAGCAGCCCGGACGGAGGGCATGAGACCCAGTACTTC
CASSPDGGHETQYF
>.|TRBJ1-1|many|TRBV7-6
TGTGCCAGCAGCGGAACCACACCGGGCACTGAAGCTTTCTTT
CASSGTTPGTEAFF
>TRBD2|TRBJ2-4|many|TRBV18
TGTGCCAGCTCACCAAGACTAGCGGGAGCCTTATCCAAAAACATTCAGTACTTC
CASSPRLAGALSKNIQYF
>.|TRBJ2-5|.|TRBV6-5
TGTGCCAGCAGCCGTCGGACCGGGGAGGCTGGGACCCAGTACTTC
CASSRRTGEAGTQYF
>.|TRBJ2-1|many|TRBV6-2/TRBV6-3
TGTGCCAGCAGCTCACTAGGAGAGCAGTTCTTC
CASSSLGEQFF
>.|TRBJ2-2|.|TRBV28
TGTGCCAGCACCGATGCGGGCGGGACTCCGAACACCGGGGAGCTGTTTTTT
CASTDAGGTPNTGELFF
>TRBD1|TRBJ2-5|few|TRBV27
TGTGCCAGCAGTTGGGGACAGGGCCAAGAGACCCAGTACTTC
CASSWGQGQETQYF
>.|TRBJ1-5|.|TRBV28
TGTGCCAGCAGTATAATAGGCCCACATGGTAGCAATCAGCCCCAGCATTTT
CASSIIGPHGSNQPQHF
>TRBD2|TRBJ2-2|.|TRBV7-2
TGTGCCAGCAGCTGGCGGGGGACTACCGGGGAGCTGTTTTTT
CASSWRGTTGELFF
>.|TRBJ2-3|many|TRBV4-1
TGCGCCAGCAGCCAAGAACCCCCCCCATCGGGGGCCGGTACGCAGTATTTT
CASSQEPPPSGAGTQYF
>.|TRBJ1-1|few|TRBV27
TGTGCCAGCAGTTTTCGCCAAGGGGGCACTGAAGCTTTCTTT
CASSFRQGGTEAFF
>.|TRBJ1-2|few|TRBV5-1
TGCGCCAGTATGGACGGCTCGCGCTATGGCTACACCTTC
CASMDGSRYGYTF
>.|TRBJ2-3|.|TRBV14
TGTGCCAGCAGCCAACACGCTCTGGTCGGAGATACGCAGTATTTT
CASSQHALVGDTQYF
>.|TRBJ1-5|.|TRBV4-1
TGCGCCAGCAGCCTTCGGTTCTTGGATGGCAATCAGCCCCAGCATTTT
CASSLRFLDGNQPQHF
>.|TRBJ1-4|few|TRBV5-6
TGTGCCAGCAGCTTGACTCAGACAAACCTTAATGAAAAACTGTTTTTT
CASSLTQTNLNEKLFF
>.|TRBJ1-6|few|TRBV6-5
TGTGCCAGCAGTTACGAGGGAATGAGCTCACCCCTCCACTTT
CASSYEGMSSPLHF
>.|TRBJ2-7|.|TRBV14
TGTGCCAGCAGCCAAGTCGACGAATTCTTATCCTACGAGCAGTACTTC
CASSQVDEFLSYEQYF
>TRBD2|TRBJ2-3|.|TRBV7-2
TGTGCCAGCAGCGGAGTGCTGACTAGCGGCGACTTAGGGGCAAGGTATTTT
CASSGVLTSGDLGARYF
>.|TRBJ1-2|few|TRBV5-5
TGTGCCAGCAGCTCCAGTCTGGACTATGGCTACACCTTC
CASSSSLDYGYTF
>TRBD2|TRBJ2-2|few|TRBV7-2
TGTGCCAGCAGCCCACGGGGACTAGAGAACACCGGGGAGCTGTTTTTT
CASSPRGLENTGELFF
>.|TRBJ1-4|once|TRBV21-1
.
CASKKWAEGALCYSEKLFF
>.|TRBJ1-6|.|TRBV30
TGTGCCTGGAGGGCCAGACCGAATTCACCCCTCCACTTT
CAWRARPNSPLHF
>.|TRBJ2-7|.|TRBV11-2
TGTGCCAGCAGCTCACTTTTGGGGACACAGTACTTC
CASSSLLGTQYF
>.|TRBJ2-3|.|TRBV30
TGTGCCTGGAGTGTCAAGGGTAACGGACATAGAAGCGCAGATACGCAGTATTTT
CAWSVKGNGHRSADTQYF
>TRBD2|TRBJ2-3|.|TRBV5-1
TGCGCCAGCTCGACTAGCGGGGGAGGAGATACGCAGTATTTT
CASSTSGGGDTQYF
>.|TRBJ1-2|few|TRBV28
TGTGCCAGCAGTTTAGAGCCAGGATCGGGCTACACCTTC
CASSLEPGSGYTF
>.|TRBJ2-1|.|TRBV29-1
TGCAGCGTTGTTCGGGACGGGGGCTTGCGAAGTGAGCAGTTCTTC
CSVVRDGGLRSEQFF
>.|TRBJ2-2|.|TRBV5-1
TGCGCCAGCAAAAAGCGCACCGGGGAGCTGTTTTTT
CASKKRTGELFF
>TRBD2|TRBJ2-3|.|TRBV6-1
TGTGCCAGCAGTGATCCAGCGGGGGGGAGAGTAACAGATACGCAGTATTTT
CASSDPAGGRVTDTQYF
>.|TRBJ2-3|few|TRBV5-1
TGCGCCAGCAGCTCGTCAGAGGCCGGATCGCAGTATTTT
CASSSSEAGSQYF
>.|TRBJ2-7|few|TRBV24-1
TGTGCCACCAGCTCCACCGGGGGCCGGATCTTAATCTCGGGGCAGTACTTC
CATSSTGGRILISGQYF
>.|TRBJ2-2|.|TRBV5-5
TGTGCCAGCAGCTTGAGGTCAACCAACACCGGGGAGCTGTTTTTT
CASSLRSTNTGELFF
>.|TRBJ2-1|.|TRBV5-1
TGCGCCAGCAGCGACAGTCCCGACAATGAGCAGTTCTTC
CASSDSPDNEQFF
>.|TRBJ1-3|.|TRBV7-2
TGTGCCAGCAGGCTAAGGTCGGGAAACACCATATATTTT
CASRLRSGNTIYF
>TRBD1|TRBJ2-7|.|TRBV12-3/TRBV12-4
TGTGCCAGCAGTCTGGGGACAGTTTTTAGTGAGCAGTACTTC
CASSLGTVFSEQYF
>.|TRBJ2-3|.|TRBV4-3
TGCGCCAGCAGCCAAGATTACTTAGCAGATACGCAGTATTTT
CASSQDYLADTQYF
>.|TRBJ2-5|.|TRBV7-2
TGTGCCAGCAGCCCCGGGACTCGAGAGACCCAGTACTTC
CASSPGTRETQYF
>TRBD2|TRBJ2-1|many|TRBV12-3/TRBV12-4
TGTGCCAGCAGGTTTCGCGGGGGGCCGTACAATGAGCAGTTCTTC
CASRFRGGPYNEQFF
>.|TRBJ2-7|few|TRBV3-1
TGTGCCAGCAGCCAAGAAAGAGGGTGGAGCTACGAGCAGTACTTC
CASSQERGWSYEQYF
>.|TRBJ1-2|many|TRBV12-3/TRBV12-4
TGTGCCAGCAGCAGTCGGGGGGCGCATAACTATGGCTACACCTTC
CASSSRGAHNYGYTF
>.|TRBJ1-5|few|TRBV10-1
TGCGCCAGCACTGAACAGGGTAAGGATCAGCCCCAGCATTTT
CASTEQGKDQPQHF
>.|TRBJ1-6|.|TRBV7-9
TGTGCCAGCAGACTCCAGGGCACCTTTTCACCCCTCCACTTT
CASRLQGTFSPLHF
>.|TRBJ1-3|few|TRBV20-1
TGCAGTGCTAGGAGACGTCTCTCTGGAAACACCATATATTTT
CSARRRLSGNTIYF
>.|TRBJ2-1|.|TRBV7-6
TGTGCCAGCAGCAAGGGAGCTAGCTCCACCTACAATGAGCAGTTCTTC
CASSKGASSTYNEQFF
>TRBD1|TRBJ2-1|.|TRBV4-1
TGCGCCAGCAGCCTCGGGACAGGGTCCTTCAATGAGCAGTTCTTC
CASSLGTGSFNEQFF
>TRBD1|TRBJ1-1|.|TRBV12-3/TRBV12-4
TGTGCCAGCAGACCCGGTGGGGACAGGGGAGCCACTGAAGCTTTCTTT
CASRPGGDRGATEAFF
>.|TRBJ2-7|few|TRBV27
TGTGCCAGCAGTCCCCTGGGGACTGACTCCTACGAGCAGTACTTC
CASSPLGTDSYEQYF
>.|TRBJ2-1|few|TRBV7-9
TGTGCCAGCAGCTTAGCGCGGCAGGGGCCGGTACAGTTCTTC
CASSLARQGPVQFF
>.|TRBJ1-2|.|TRBV6-5
TGTGCCAGCAGGGGGGACATGGGCTATGGCTACACCTTC
CASRGDMGYGYTF
>TRBD1|TRBJ2-7|.|TRBV4-3
TGCGCCAGCAGCCAAGCCGGGACAGCGCCCTACGAGCAGTACTTC
CASSQAGTAPYEQYF
>.|TRBJ1-1|.|TRBV9
TGTGCCAGCAGGGGCCAGAACACTGAAGCTTTCTTT
CASRGQNTEAFF
>.|TRBJ2-4|.|TRBV7-2
TGTGCCAGCAGCCGGACAGATAACATTCAGTACTTC
CASSRTDNIQYF
>.|TRBJ2-1|few|TRBV7-6
TGTGCCAGCAGACCCGGTGAAGGGGGTGAGCAGTTCTTC
CASRPGEGGEQFF
>.|TRBJ1-2|few|TRBV5-1
TGCGCCAGCAGCCTCAGGGACCCCACCAACAATTATGGCTACACCTTC
CASSLRDPTNNYGYTF
>.|TRBJ2-1|.|TRBV20-1
TGCAGTGCTCTTAGCGGAGAGAGCAATGAGCAGTTCTTC
CSALSGESNEQFF
>.|TRBJ2-7|few|TRBV19
TGTGCCAGTACCGTTCGGGACGGTGGAAACTACGAGCAGTACTTC
CASTVRDGGNYEQYF
>TRBD1|TRBJ2-3|.|TRBV15
TGTGCCACCAGCAGACAGGGGGCCCTTGATACGCAGTATTTT
CATSRQGALDTQYF